A single sample is the source of the 21 T cell receptor beta chains below, sequenced in a study of cytomegalovirus exposure and HLA in healthy donors. Both 60 Vbeta primers and 13 Jbeta primers went into the PCR. TCRdb's copy holds only in-frame clones and misses some; the assay was immunoSEQ multiplex PCR. The repertoire has about 180,000 clones, 65% to 85% of them found once; the top ten carry approximately 1.3%. Sequencing was done on a sample of PBMCs. These receptors all come from a girl aged 5-17 years in good health and CMV-seropositive.

This chain uses TRBV29-1 with TRBJ2-7; 12 bases are shared with TRBD2. This CDR3 is 15 amino acids long. V shed 3 bases, J shed 2 bases, and the junction held 5 bases outside the gene matches. CDR1 and CDR2 (germline): SQVTM, ANQGSEA. CDR3 loop: CSVDGLAGGAYEQYF. The CDR3 nucleotides read TGCAGCGTTGATGGCCTAGCGGGAGGGGCCTACGAGCAGTACTTC.

The chain couples TRBV6-1 to TRBJ2-1; D remains ambiguous. CDR1 MNHNS and CDR2 SASEGT come from the germline V gene. The CDR3 loop spans 12 amino acids. Trimming removed 10 bases at V and 2 bases at J, with 9 bases between. CDR3 amino acids: CATYIAYNEQFF. CDR3 DNA sequence: TGTGCCACCTATATCGCCTACAATGAGCAGTTCTTC.

The chain has TRBV5-4 and TRBJ1-2; a weak D match, TRBD1 (5 bases). Per germline, CDR1 SGHNT and CDR2 YYREEE (reference sequence). Trimming removed 4 bases from V and 8 bases from J, with 27 bases in between. The CDR3 loop spans 17 amino acids. CDR3 coding DNA: TGTGCCAGCAGCCCCTACGGGGGTGGGAGGGCGTTTGAAGGCTACACCTTC. Residues: CASSPYGGGRAFEGYTF.

V and J are TRBV6-1 and TRBJ1-2; TRBD1 aligns across 7 bases. V shed 3 bases and J 7 bases; nucleotides not matched to a gene: 11. This CDR3 is 15 amino acids long. In germline, CDR1 is MNHNS, CDR2 SASEGT. CDR3 amino acids: CASSELLRQGGGYTF. The DNA for the CDR3 is TGTGCCAGCAGTGAGTTGTTGAGACAGGGCGGTGGCTACACCTTC.

The chain links TRBV5-1 to TRBJ1-1; tentative D call: TRBD1 (5 bases). This CDR3 has 14 amino acids. V lost 5 bases and J 1 base, leaving 12 bases between the germline ends. Germline lookup yields CDR1 SGHRS and CDR2 YFSETQ. CDR3 DNA sequence: TGCGCCAGCAGGTCCCACGGGGGGAACACTGAAGCTTTCTTT. Translating gives CASRSHGGNTEAFF.

The V and J genes are TRBV15 and TRBJ2-1; 10 bases match TRBD2. Germline CDR1 and CDR2: LNHNV and YYDKDF (reference sequence). Trimming cost V 2 bases and J 9 bases; bases outside gene matches: 10. The CDR3 consists of 16 residues. The CDR3 loop is CATSRTPTSGNVEQFF. As DNA, the CDR3 is TGTGCCACCAGCAGAACCCCTACTAGCGGGAACGTTGAGCAGTTCTTC.

This sequence joins TRBV7-8 and TRBJ2-7; tentatively, D is TRBD2 (5 bases). Germline CDR1 is SGHVS and CDR2 is FQNEAQ. Trimming pared 5 bases from V and 4 bases from J, leaving 9 bases between. This CDR3 is built from 12 residues. In DNA form, the CDR3 reads TGTGCCAGCAGCCCCGGAGGATACGAGCAGTACTTC. Protein: CASSPGGYEQYF.

The chain recombines TRBV2 with TRBJ1-3, with D unclear. CDR3 length equals 15 residues. Germline V gene lookup returns CDR1 SNHLY and CDR2 FYNNEI. V was cut by 3 bases and J by 2 bases, with 11 bases left in between. The CDR3 spells CASSEEQRTGNTIYF. DNA for the CDR3: TGTGCCAGCAGTGAGGAGCAACGTACTGGAAACACCATATATTTT.

The J gene is TRBJ1-1, the V gene TRBV27, with 9 bases aligning to TRBD1. CDR1 MNHEY and CDR2 SMNVEV come from the germline V gene (reference sequence). V gave up 3 bases and J gave up 0 bases; unmatched junction bases: 5. This CDR3 has 16 amino acids. CDR3 in DNA: TGTGCCAGCAGTTTTATCGGGACAGGGATGAACACTGAAGCTTTCTTT. Protein sequence: CASSFIGTGMNTEAFF.

This chain links TRBV6-6 with TRBJ2-7; 11 positions match TRBD1. Trimming removed 7 bases from V and 3 bases from J; junction bases left unmatched: 5. This CDR3 has 14 residues. Per the germline V gene, CDR1 is MNHNY and CDR2 is SVGAGI (reference sequence). CDR3 in DNA: TGTGCCAGCACCCCGGACAGGGGGCTCTACGAGCAGTACTTC. Its translation is CASTPDRGLYEQYF.

The rearrangement links TRBV10-1 to TRBJ1-2; TRBD1 aligns across 8 bases. CDR3 length: 14 residues. The trim removed 3 bases at V and 7 bases at J, leaving 7 bases unmatched. Germline V gene sequence: CDR1 WNHNN, CDR2 SYGVQD (reference sequence). CDR3 nucleotides: TGCGCCAGCAGTGACCCAGGGGGCTGGGGTGGCTACACCTTC. Amino acids: CASSDPGGWGGYTF.

The genes are TRBV6-5 and TRBJ1-1, with 12 bases that match TRBD1. Losses at the gene ends were 5 bases for V and 7 bases for J; bases not matched to a gene: 5. Germline CDR1 MNHEY, CDR2 SVGAGI. This CDR3 is built from 14 residues. CDR3 amino acids: CASSRGQGAGEAFF. CDR3 sequence (DNA): TGTGCCAGCAGTCGGGGACAGGGGGCGGGTGAAGCTTTCTTT.

V usage is TRBV25-1 and J usage is TRBJ2-1; TRBD2 agrees at 13 bases. Germline V gene sequence: CDR1 MGHDK, CDR2 SYGVNS. CDR3 length: 16 residues. With V trimmed by 5 bases and J by 7 bases, 8 bases remained unmatched. The CDR3 here is CASSKGLAGVWNEQFF. Written as DNA, the CDR3 is TGTGCCAGCAGTAAAGGACTAGCGGGAGTTTGGAATGAGCAGTTCTTC.

This clone was seen more than once but under ten times. The chain carries TRBV7-3 and TRBJ2-7; D unclear. Trimming took 2 bases from V and 2 from J, leaving 13 bases between them. The CDR3 is 15 amino acids. CDR1 is SGHTA, CDR2 FQGTGA, per germline. In DNA, the CDR3 is TGTGCCAGCAGCTTAGTCCAGGTCGCCCCCTACGAGCAGTACTTC. Protein product: CASSLVQVAPYEQYF.

The rearrangement links TRBV4-3 to TRBJ2-3; weak D call: TRBD1 (6 bases). This CDR3 has 15 residues. The germline V and J ends were trimmed by 1 base and 0 bases, with 8 bases remaining between them. Germline CDR1 is LGHNA and CDR2 is YSLEER. CDR3 nucleotide sequence: TGCGCCAGCAGCCAAGGGGACACGAGCACAGATACGCAGTATTTT. Amino acid sequence: CASSQGDTSTDTQYF.

This clone was observed a handful of times. The J gene is TRBJ1-1, the V gene TRBV4-3, with unresolved D. This CDR3 has 14 amino acids. The germline V and J ends were trimmed by 3 bases and 6 bases, with 14 bases remaining between them. Germline CDR1 LGHNA, CDR2 YSLEER. CDR3 nucleotide sequence: TGCGCCAGCAGCCAGCTTTCATTCGGGGCTGAAGCTTTCTTT. Protein sequence: CASSQLSFGAEAFF.

The chain links TRBV5-4 to TRBJ2-1; TRBD2 aligns across 10 bases. The CDR3 spans 16 residues. The V segment lost 4 bases and the J segment 0 bases; nucleotides outside the gene matches: 4. Germline V gene sequence: CDR1 SGHNT, CDR2 YYREEE (reference sequence). The CDR3 sequence: CASSQAGGRSYNEQFF. The CDR3 nucleotides are TGTGCCAGCAGCCAAGCGGGAGGGCGCTCCTACAATGAGCAGTTCTTC.

V and J are TRBV4-1 and TRBJ1-1; TRBD1 aligns across 7 bases. The CDR3 is made up of 14 amino acids. Germline CDR1 and CDR2: MGHRA and YSYEKL. V shed 8 bases and J 4 bases; nucleotides not matched to a gene: 10. The CDR3 nucleotides are TGCGCCAGCGCGCGGGTTAGGACAGGCACTGAAGCTTTCTTT. Encoded protein: CASARVRTGTEAFF.

This chain joins TRBV6-6 and TRBJ2-3; 13 positions match TRBD2. The CDR3 contains 14 residues. Germline CDR1 MNHNY, CDR2 SVGAGI (reference sequence). J gave up 5 bases and V 6 bases, and 2 bases lay outside the gene matches. The DNA for the CDR3 is TGTGCCAGCAGGGGACTAGCGGGACTAGATACGCAGTATTTT. This encodes CASRGLAGLDTQYF.

The table lists this clone with a few counts. The rearrangement joins TRBV6-4 to TRBJ2-1, with 9 bases identical to TRBD1. Germline V CDR1 and CDR2: MRHNA, SNTAGT. The CDR3 is 13 residues long. After removal of 6 bases from V and 8 bases from J, the junction contained 5 bases not matched to a gene. The CDR3 protein is CASSLQGADEQFF. The CDR3, as DNA: TGTGCCAGCAGCCTACAGGGGGCGGATGAGCAGTTCTTC.

The chain is built from TRBV25-1 and TRBJ1-5; TRBD1 agrees at 7 bases. From germline, CDR1 is MGHDK and CDR2 SYGVNS. The length of the CDR3 is 15 residues. J gave up 4 bases and V 1 base, and 4 bases lay outside the gene matches. CDR3 in DNA: TGTGCCAGCAGTGAATCCAGGGGGAAGAATCAGCCCCAGCATTTT. Protein: CASSESRGKNQPQHF.